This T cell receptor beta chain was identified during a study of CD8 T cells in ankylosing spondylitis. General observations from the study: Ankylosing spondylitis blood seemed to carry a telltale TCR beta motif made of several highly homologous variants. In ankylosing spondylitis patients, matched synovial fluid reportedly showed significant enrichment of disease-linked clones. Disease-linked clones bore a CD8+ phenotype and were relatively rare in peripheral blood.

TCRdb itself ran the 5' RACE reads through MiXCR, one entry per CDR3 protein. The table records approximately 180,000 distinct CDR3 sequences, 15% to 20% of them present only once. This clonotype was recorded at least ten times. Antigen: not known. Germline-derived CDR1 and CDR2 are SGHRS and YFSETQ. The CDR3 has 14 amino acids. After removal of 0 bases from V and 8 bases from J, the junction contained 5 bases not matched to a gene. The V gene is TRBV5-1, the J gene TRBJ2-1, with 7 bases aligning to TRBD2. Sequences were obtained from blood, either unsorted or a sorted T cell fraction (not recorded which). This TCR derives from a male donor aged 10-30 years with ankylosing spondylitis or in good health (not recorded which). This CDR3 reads CASSLGGRVDEQFF. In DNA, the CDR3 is TGCGCCAGCAGCTTGGGCGGGAGAGTGGATGAGCAGTTCTTC.